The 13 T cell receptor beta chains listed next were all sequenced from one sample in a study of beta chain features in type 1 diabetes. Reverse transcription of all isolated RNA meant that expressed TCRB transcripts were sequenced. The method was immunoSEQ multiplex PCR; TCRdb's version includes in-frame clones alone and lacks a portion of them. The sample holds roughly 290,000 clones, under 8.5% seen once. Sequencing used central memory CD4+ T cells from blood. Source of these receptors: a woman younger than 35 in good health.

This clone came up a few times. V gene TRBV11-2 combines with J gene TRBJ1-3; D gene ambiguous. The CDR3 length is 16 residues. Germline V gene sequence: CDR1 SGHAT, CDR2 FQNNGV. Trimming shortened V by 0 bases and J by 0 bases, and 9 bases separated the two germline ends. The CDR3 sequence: CASSLDIVASGNTIYF. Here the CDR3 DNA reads TGTGCCAGCAGCTTAGACATTGTCGCCTCTGGAAACACCATATATTTT.

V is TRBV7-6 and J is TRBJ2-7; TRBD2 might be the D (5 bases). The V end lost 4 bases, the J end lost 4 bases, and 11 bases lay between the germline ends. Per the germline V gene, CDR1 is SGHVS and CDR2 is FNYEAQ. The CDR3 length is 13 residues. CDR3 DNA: TGTGCCAGCAGCTCCGGGGTGGGATACGAGCAGTACGTC. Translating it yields CASSSGVGYEQYV.

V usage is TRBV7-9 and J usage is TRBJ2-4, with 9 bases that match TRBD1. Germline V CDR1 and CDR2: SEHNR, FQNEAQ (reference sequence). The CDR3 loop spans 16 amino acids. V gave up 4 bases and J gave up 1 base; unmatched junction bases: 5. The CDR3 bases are TGTGCCAGCAGCTCCGGCGGACAGGGGGCCAAAAACATTCAGTACTTC. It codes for CASSSGGQGAKNIQYF.

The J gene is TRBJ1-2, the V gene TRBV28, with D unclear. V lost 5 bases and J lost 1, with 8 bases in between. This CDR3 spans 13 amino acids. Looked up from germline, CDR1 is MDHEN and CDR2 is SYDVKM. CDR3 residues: CASSLNLNYGYTF. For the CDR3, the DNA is TGTGCCAGCAGTCTGAATCTTAACTATGGCTACACCTTC.

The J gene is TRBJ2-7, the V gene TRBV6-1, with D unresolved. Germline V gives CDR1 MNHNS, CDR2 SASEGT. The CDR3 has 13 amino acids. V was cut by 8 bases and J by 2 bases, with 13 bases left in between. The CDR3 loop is CASDRNRAYEQYF. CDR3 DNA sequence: TGTGCCAGCGACCGGAATCGAGCCTACGAGCAGTACTTC.

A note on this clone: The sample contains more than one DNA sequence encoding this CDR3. The DNA of the CDR3 is TGTGCCAGTCAGTCGGGGGGTAACCCTTATGGCTACACCTTC. Translation: CASQSGGNPYGYTF. The chain recombines TRBV19 with TRBJ1-2; D may be TRBD1 (5 bases). V was trimmed by 8 bases and J by 5 bases, leaving 18 bases between them. This CDR3 is built from 14 residues. Germline V gives CDR1 LNHDA, CDR2 SQIVND (reference sequence).

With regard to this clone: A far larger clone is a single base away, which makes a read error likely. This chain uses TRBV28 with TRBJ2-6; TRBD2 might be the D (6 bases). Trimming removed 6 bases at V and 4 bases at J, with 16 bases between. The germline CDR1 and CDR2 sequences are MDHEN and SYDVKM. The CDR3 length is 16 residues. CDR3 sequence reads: CASRAGGRSGANVLTF. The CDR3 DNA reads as TGTGCCAGCAGAGCCGGAGGGAGGTCCGGGGCCAACGTCCTGACTTTC.

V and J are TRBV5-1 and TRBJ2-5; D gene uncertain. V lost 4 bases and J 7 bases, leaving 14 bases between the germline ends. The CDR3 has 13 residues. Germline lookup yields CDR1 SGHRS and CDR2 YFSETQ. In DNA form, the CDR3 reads TGCGCCAGCAGCCTGGGTCCTACGGGGACCCAGTACTTC. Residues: CASSLGPTGTQYF.

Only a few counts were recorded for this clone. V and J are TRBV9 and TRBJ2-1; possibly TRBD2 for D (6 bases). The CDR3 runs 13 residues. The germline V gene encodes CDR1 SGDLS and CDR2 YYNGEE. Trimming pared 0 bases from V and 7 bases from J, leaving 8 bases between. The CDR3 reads CASSVAGRNEQFF. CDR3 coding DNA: TGTGCCAGCAGCGTAGCTGGGAGGAATGAGCAGTTCTTC.

The CDR3 DNA sequence: TGTGCCAGCAGCTCCCTCCCCTTAAACACCGGGGAGCTGTTTTTT. It specifies CASSSLPLNTGELFF. The chain has TRBV7-9 and TRBJ2-2, with D hard to call. V gave up 4 bases and J gave up 2 bases, with 11 bases separating them. CDR3 size: 15 residues. Germline CDR1 reads SEHNR; CDR2 reads FQNEAQ (reference sequence).

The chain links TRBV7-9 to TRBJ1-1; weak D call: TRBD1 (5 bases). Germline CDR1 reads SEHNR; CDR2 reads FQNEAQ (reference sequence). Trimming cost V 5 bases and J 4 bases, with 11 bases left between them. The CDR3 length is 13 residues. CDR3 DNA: TGTGCCAGCAGCCCAGGGTGGGGCACTGAAGCTTTCTTT. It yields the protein CASSPGWGTEAFF.

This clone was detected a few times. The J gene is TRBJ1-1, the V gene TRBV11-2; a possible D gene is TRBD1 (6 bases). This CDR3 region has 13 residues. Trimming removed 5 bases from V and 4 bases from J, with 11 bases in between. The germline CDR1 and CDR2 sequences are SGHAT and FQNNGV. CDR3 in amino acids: CASSLTGRTEAFF. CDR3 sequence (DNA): TGTGCCAGCAGCCTCACAGGGCGCACTGAAGCTTTCTTT.

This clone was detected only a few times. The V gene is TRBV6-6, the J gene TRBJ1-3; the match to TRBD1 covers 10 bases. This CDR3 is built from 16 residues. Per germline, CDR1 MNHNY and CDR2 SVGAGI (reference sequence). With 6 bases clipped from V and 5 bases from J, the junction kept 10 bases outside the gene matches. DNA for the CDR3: TGTGCCAGCAGAAACTCCGGGACAGGGGATAGAAACACCATATATTTT. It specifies CASRNSGTGDRNTIYF.